A single sample is the source of the 31 T cell receptor beta chains below, sequenced in a study of cytomegalovirus exposure and HLA in healthy donors. PCR amplification relied on 60 Vbeta primers (plus 13 Jbeta primers). The method was immunoSEQ multiplex PCR; TCRdb's version includes in-frame clones alone and lacks a portion of them. This sample has about 98,000 clones, with about 81% found just once. The material sequenced was PBMCs. Every receptor here comes from a man aged 40-50 years in good health and CMV-seronegative.

This clone was picked up a small number of times. The V gene is TRBV28, the J gene TRBJ2-3; D may be TRBD2 (6 bases). CDR1 is MDHEN and CDR2 is SYDVKM in the germline V gene. The CDR3 has 13 residues. V lost 3 bases, J lost 4 bases, and 8 bases lay in between. In nucleotides, the CDR3 is TGTGCCAGCAGTTTGCCGGGAGCAGATACGCAGTATTTT. This translates into CASSLPGADTQYF.

V and J are TRBV30 and TRBJ1-4; the match to TRBD1 covers 11 bases. There are 17 residues in the CDR3. CDR1 and CDR2 from the germline V gene are GTSNPN and SVGIG (reference sequence). V lost 3 bases, J lost 3 bases, and 9 bases stayed unmatched. In nucleotides, the CDR3 is TGTGCCTGGAGCAGGACAGGGGGCAGTCGCGCTAATGAAAAACTGTTTTTT. Protein sequence: CAWSRTGGSRANEKLFF.

This clone was observed once. The chain combines TRBV30 with TRBJ1-3, with 8 bases identical to TRBD1. From germline, CDR1 is GTSNPN and CDR2 SVGIG (reference sequence). The trim removed 1 base at V and 4 bases at J, leaving 6 bases unmatched. This CDR3 spans 15 amino acids. The CDR3 spells CAWSGGTGVGNTIYF. The CDR3, as DNA: TGTGCCTGGAGTGGGGGGACAGGTGTAGGAAACACCATATATTTT.

The chain employs TRBV19 and TRBJ1-2, with unresolved D. The germline V gene encodes CDR1 LNHDA and CDR2 SQIVND (reference sequence). The V gene lost 1 base and the J gene lost 4 bases, with 4 bases spanning the gap. The CDR3 has 12 amino acids. Written as DNA, the CDR3 is TGTGCCAGTAGTATAGCGAGCTATGGCTACACCTTC. Its protein product is CASSIASYGYTF.

The V and J genes are TRBV5-5 and TRBJ2-7; maybe TRBD1 (5 bases). Per germline, CDR1 SGHKS and CDR2 YYEKEE (reference sequence). The CDR3 sequence is 14 residues long. V lost 5 bases, J lost 5 bases, and 17 bases lay in between. CDR3 region: CASRPPGPGHEQYF. The CDR3 DNA reads TGTGCCAGCAGACCCCCAGGACCAGGGCACGAGCAGTACTTC.

The chain combines TRBV6-4 with TRBJ1-6, with D perhaps matching TRBD1 (6 bases). Germline V gene lookup returns CDR1 MRHNA and CDR2 SNTAGT. CDR3 length: 17 residues. V was clipped by 6 bases and J by 7 bases, with 22 bases between them. CDR3 amino acids: CASSPTGQGPRNSPLHF. The DNA for the CDR3 is TGTGCCAGCAGCCCAACCGGGCAGGGGCCAAGAAATTCACCCCTCCACTTT.

The chain joins TRBV10-3 to TRBJ2-5; D unclear. The germline CDR1 and CDR2 sequences are ENHRY and SYGVKD. The V and J ends lost 7 bases and 11 bases respectively, with 20 bases between them. The length of the CDR3 is 13 residues. The CDR3 nucleotides are TGTGCCATCAAATTGGCCGGTTCGGAACAGCAGTACTTC. Its translation is CAIKLAGSEQQYF.

The rearrangement links TRBV6-5 to TRBJ2-4; TRBD2 might be the D (7 bases). CDR1 and CDR2 from the germline V gene are MNHEY and SVGAGI. The length of the CDR3 is 14 residues. The V end lost 6 bases, the J end lost 7 bases, and 16 bases lay between the germline ends. As DNA, the CDR3 is TGTGCCAGCAGCCCTGGGGGGGCTTTGAACATTCAGTACTTC. Amino acid sequence: CASSPGGALNIQYF.

The V call is TRBV5-6, the J call TRBJ1-3; the D gene is possibly TRBD1 (5 bases). This CDR3 is 15 amino acids long. Trimming removed 0 bases from V and 7 bases from J, with 14 bases in between. Germline V lookup: CDR1 SGHDT, CDR2 YYEEEE. In nucleotides, the CDR3 is TGTGCCAGCAGCTTGGCGGCAGGGAGGCAGAACACCATATATTTT. Translation: CASSLAAGRQNTIYF.

The chain uses TRBV5-5 and TRBJ1-4; D is undetermined. V lost 4 bases, J lost 5 bases, and 12 bases lay in between. Germline loops: CDR1 SGHKS, CDR2 YYEKEE (reference sequence). This CDR3 is 14 amino acids long. Here the CDR3 DNA reads TGTGCCAGCAGCCAAAAAACGGGGAATGAAAAACTGTTTTTT. It specifies CASSQKTGNEKLFF.

This clone was seen more than once but under ten times. The chain carries TRBV28 and TRBJ2-7; 7 nucleotides agree with TRBD1. Trimming took 5 bases from V and 5 from J; bases not matched to a gene: 3. The CDR3 extends over 12 amino acids. CDR1 is MDHEN, CDR2 SYDVKM, per germline. This chain's CDR3 is CASSPDRHEQYF. The CDR3, as DNA: TGTGCCAGCAGTCCGGACAGGCACGAGCAGTACTTC.

The chain employs TRBV18 and TRBJ1-2, with D possibly matching TRBD1 (5 bases). The CDR3 length is 13 residues. Germline CDR1 reads KGHSH; CDR2 reads LQKENI. The ends were cut back, 3 bases at V and 3 bases at J, with 8 bases in the middle. This CDR3 is CASSPQGDYGYTF. As DNA, the CDR3 is TGTGCCAGCTCACCGCAAGGGGACTATGGCTACACCTTC. The entire variable domain, with the rest obtained from reference TRBV18 and TRBJ1-2, is as follows: NAGVMQNPRHLVRRRGQEARLRCSPMKGHSHVYWYRQLPEEGLKFMVYLQKENIIDESGMPKERFSAEFPKEGPSILRIQQVVRGDSAAYFCASSPQGDYGYTFGSGTRLTVV.

This rearrangement joins TRBV5-5 to TRBJ2-5; D might be TRBD1 (6 bases). Germline loops: CDR1 SGHKS, CDR2 YYEKEE (reference sequence). Trimming pared 4 bases from V and 8 bases from J, leaving 18 bases between. This CDR3 comprises 14 residues. The CDR3 protein is CASSQDSGRNTQYF. The CDR3 DNA sequence: TGTGCCAGCAGCCAGGACAGTGGACGGAATACCCAGTACTTC.

The rearrangement joins TRBV29-1 to TRBJ1-2; D remains ambiguous. The CDR3 consists of 10 residues. In germline, CDR1 is SQVTM, CDR2 ANQGSEA. V lost 3 bases to trimming and J lost 7 bases, with 6 bases between them. The CDR3 region has the DNA TGCAGCGTTGAGCGTACTGGCTACACCTTC. This gives the protein CSVERTGYTF.

The chain links TRBV4-3 to TRBJ1-5; the D is unclear. V lost 0 bases, J lost 4 bases, and 4 bases lay in between. The CDR3 length is 13 residues. In germline, CDR1 is LGHNA, CDR2 YSLEER. CDR3 sequence (DNA): TGCGCCAGCAGCCAAGACAGAAATCAGCCCCAGCATTTT. Translated, it gives CASSQDRNQPQHF.

The V call is TRBV6-1, the J call TRBJ2-4; D might be TRBD2 (5 bases). CDR3 length: 15 residues. The V gene lost 1 base and the J gene lost 5 bases, with 12 bases spanning the gap. Germline CDR1 is MNHNS and CDR2 is SASEGT. The CDR3 bases are TGTGCCAGCAGTGAAGTAGCGTCACGGGAAAACATTCAGTACTTC. It yields the protein CASSEVASRENIQYF.

Points on this clone: The junction and the germline gene differ at one end; a read error may be behind it. The chain links TRBV7-9 to TRBJ1-5; D remains unclear. This CDR3 contains 12 residues. CDR1 and CDR2 (germline): SEHNR, FQNEAQ (reference sequence). CDR3 loop: CSSSLDRQPQHF. The CDR3 nucleotides read TGTTCCAGCAGCTTAGATCGTCAGCCCCAGCATTTT.

The J gene is TRBJ1-4, the V gene TRBV15; the D is unclear. Germline assignment: CDR1 LNHNV and CDR2 YYDKDF (reference sequence). V shed 1 base and J shed 0 bases, with 3 bases lying between them. The CDR3 consists of 14 residues. The CDR3 region is CATSRAATNEKLFF. The DNA of the CDR3 is TGTGCCACCAGCAGAGCAGCAACTAATGAAAAACTGTTTTTT.

V gene TRBV11-1 combines with J gene TRBJ1-6; D unresolved. In germline, CDR1 is SGHAT, CDR2 FQDESV (reference sequence). V lost 8 bases to trimming and J lost 6 bases, with 14 bases between them. The length of the CDR3 is 14 residues. The CDR3 nucleotides read TGTGCCAGCGCAATGCGGGCGGGTAATTCACCCCTCCACTTT. Its protein product is CASAMRAGNSPLHF.

This chain's CDR3 is CAISERSAGAPLHF. CDR3 sequence (DNA): TGTGCCATCAGTGAGCGCTCGGCCGGAGCACCCCTCCACTTT. The rearrangement joins TRBV10-3 to TRBJ1-6; D is unresolved. The V gene lost 2 bases and the J gene lost 11 bases, with 13 bases spanning the gap. The CDR3 sequence is 14 residues long. Germline V CDR1 and CDR2: ENHRY, SYGVKD.

This clone was detected only a few times. The chain carries TRBV5-4 and TRBJ1-1, with D perhaps TRBD1 (5 bases). Trimming removed 2 bases at V and 0 bases at J, with 8 bases between. Germline CDR1 reads SGHNT; CDR2 reads YYREEE (reference sequence). The CDR3 spans 14 residues. CDR3 sequence reads: CASSFQGMNTEAFF. CDR3 nucleotide sequence: TGTGCCAGCAGCTTTCAGGGCATGAACACTGAAGCTTTCTTT.

The V gene is TRBV5-1, the J gene TRBJ2-5; the match to TRBD2 covers 7 bases. The J call may be mistaken, given a closer DNA end match to TRBJ2-7. Germline assignment: CDR1 SGHRS and CDR2 YFSETQ. The CDR3 consists of 14 residues. Here the CDR3 reads CASSRDRGDYEQYF. CDR3 nucleotide sequence: TGCGCCAGCAGCCGGGACCGGGGGGACTACGAGCAGTACTTC.

In DNA, the CDR3 is TGTGCCAGCAGGGAGGACAGGGGGGGGTACAATGAGCAGTTCTTC. It is translated as CASREDRGGYNEQFF. The chain uses TRBV2 and TRBJ2-1; the match to TRBD1 covers 10 bases. V shed 6 bases and J 4 bases; nucleotides not matched to a gene: 6. The germline V gene encodes CDR1 SNHLY and CDR2 FYNNEI. This CDR3 has 15 amino acids.

The chain is built from TRBV6-1 and TRBJ2-7, with D perhaps TRBD1 (6 bases). This CDR3 comprises 10 residues. Trimming stripped 10 bases from V and 5 bases from J, with 9 bases between. Per the germline V gene, CDR1 is MNHNS and CDR2 is SASEGT. For the CDR3, the DNA is TGTGCCACCGGACAGAACGAGCAGTACTTC. Translation: CATGQNEQYF.

This clone appeared a single time. V gene TRBV10-3 combines with J gene TRBJ2-3, with 13 bases identical to TRBD2. The CDR3 runs to 17 residues. Germline-derived CDR1 and CDR2 are ENHRY and SYGVKD. Unmatched junction bases numbered 10, after V lost 7 bases and J lost 3 bases. The CDR3 here is CAITETSGGPGTDTQYF. The CDR3 DNA reads TGTGCCATCACAGAGACTAGCGGGGGGCCTGGAACAGATACGCAGTATTTT.

The rearrangement links TRBV5-6 to TRBJ2-3; 10 bases are shared with TRBD2. J gave up 4 bases and V 5 bases, and 7 bases lay outside the gene matches. The CDR3 consists of 15 residues. Germline lookup yields CDR1 SGHDT and CDR2 YYEEEE. Here the CDR3 DNA reads TGTGCCAGCAGACTTGGGACTAGCGATGCAGATACGCAGTATTTT. Its translation is CASRLGTSDADTQYF.

J is TRBJ2-3 and V is TRBV7-9, with a possible D match to TRBD2 (5 bases). The CDR3 contains 14 residues. Germline V gene data show CDR1 as SEHNR and CDR2 as FQNEAQ (reference sequence). The V gene lost 1 base and the J gene lost 6 bases, with 11 bases spanning the gap. The CDR3 sequence is CASSLDWERDTQYF. CDR3 sequence (DNA): TGTGCCAGCAGCTTAGATTGGGAGAGGGATACGCAGTATTTT.

The gene calls are TRBV6-1 and TRBJ1-5, with 7 bases that match TRBD1. Losses at the gene ends were 8 bases for V and 1 base for J; bases not matched to a gene: 5. This CDR3 spans 14 amino acids. Germline CDR1 MNHNS, CDR2 SASEGT. For the CDR3, the DNA is TGTGCCAGCCGGGACAGCATAAGCAATCAGCCCCAGCATTTT. The encoded protein is CASRDSISNQPQHF.

The chain joins TRBV7-2 to TRBJ1-5, with D uncertain. The V gene lost 5 bases and the J gene lost 6 bases, with 14 bases spanning the gap. The germline V gene has CDR1 SGHTA and CDR2 FQGNSA. The CDR3 runs 14 residues. CDR3 loop: CASSLTSSSQPQHF. The CDR3 DNA reads TGTGCCAGCAGCCTAACGTCCTCTTCTCAGCCCCAGCATTTT.

This rearrangement joins TRBV5-5 to TRBJ2-5; 7 bases map to TRBD2. The length of the CDR3 is 15 residues. Unmatched junction bases numbered 13, after V lost 6 bases and J lost 5 bases. The germline gives CDR1 SGHKS, CDR2 YYEKEE (reference sequence). CDR3 sequence: CASTRRAGPGETQYF. CDR3 in DNA: TGTGCCAGCACTAGACGAGCGGGGCCGGGGGAGACCCAGTACTTC.

The V call is TRBV6-5, the J call TRBJ2-7, with 7 bases fitting TRBD1. The CDR3 extends over 14 amino acids. Trimming cost V 8 bases and J 2 bases; bases outside gene matches: 9. Germline V lookup: CDR1 MNHEY, CDR2 SVGAGI. The CDR3 loop is CASARRTGTYEQYF. The CDR3 coding sequence is TGTGCCAGCGCCAGGAGGACAGGAACCTACGAGCAGTACTTC.